Listed here is a single T cell receptor (beta chain). A junction boundary mismatches the germline segment, possibly from a read error. The data were taken from a study of cytomegalovirus exposure and HLA in healthy donors. Method: immunoSEQ multiplex PCR; TCRdb's copy keeps in-frame clones and lacks some. Of some 210,000 clones listed, 75% to 90% are singletons. This CDR3 region has 15 residues. In germline, CDR1 is SSHAT, CDR2 FNYEAQ (reference sequence). Sequenced sample: PBMCs. The chain is built from TRBV7-7 and TRBJ2-5; maybe TRBD2 (6 bases). The source is a woman aged 18-29 years in good health and CMV-seronegative. The CDR3 spells CASSLDGARGETQYF. CDR3 DNA sequence: TGTGCTAGCAGTTTAGACGGGGCTCGGGGGGAGACCCAGTACTTC.